This paragraph reports one TCR beta chain. Its antigen remains unknown. Separate alpha and beta amplification began at the second PCR step. Two oligonucleotides, mixed equimolar, formed the beta constant-region primer covering TRBC1 and TRBC2. Ligated cDNA was amplified by four rounds of PCR with nested alpha and beta constant-region primers and SP2. Each CDR3 protein gets one entry after TCRdb re-called the UMI-ligation and nested PCR reads with MiXCR. The sample carries 130,000 to 150,000 distinct CDR3 sequences, approximately 24% recorded once. These data are taken from a study of naive and memory T cell subsets. Points from the study as a whole: Possibly reflecting memory cells re-expressing CD45RA, a few larger clonotypes occurred in naive repertoires, especially CD8. In CD4 and CD8 cells, diversity dropped from naive through EMRA.

Trimming pared 3 bases from V and 4 bases from J, leaving 7 bases between. This CDR3 region has 12 residues. Germline V gene sequence: CDR1 SGHTA, CDR2 FQGNSA. Sequenced: naive CD4+ T cells from blood. The gene calls are TRBV7-2 and TRBJ2-7, with D possibly matching TRBD2 (6 bases). This receptor was obtained from a human donor in good health. The CDR3 loop is CASSFGLYEQYF. CDR3 coding DNA: TGTGCCAGCAGCTTCGGACTATACGAGCAGTACTTC. The full variable domain, its missing parts supplied by reference TRBV7-2 and TRBJ2-7, is GAGVSQSPSNKVTEKGKDVELRCDPISGHTALYWYRQSLGQGLEFLIYFQGNSAPDKSGLPSDRFSAERTGGSVSTLTIQRTQQEDSAVYLCASSFGLYEQYFGPGTRLTVT.